These T cell receptor beta chains were read from a single sample in a study of memory B cells and T cells in multiple sclerosis. These TCRs are of unknown antigen specificity. Measured with immunoSEQ multiplex PCR; TCRdb has only the in-frame clones, and not every one. The sample has about 45,000 clones; over 70% are singletons. The sequencing input was PBMCs from blood kept in culture. The receptors stem from a human donor with multiple sclerosis. The CDR3 runs from the conserved cysteine through the conserved F or W. The D gene is left open where the match is weak. A row's size may be missing; if present it is once, few, many or a size class.

v_gene	d_gene	abundance	j_gene	CDR3nt	CDR3aa
TRBV10-1	-	-	TRBJ1-4	TGCGCCAGCACCCTTCGGGACCGTAATGAAAAACTGTTTTTT	CASTLRDRNEKLFF
TRBV9	-	once	TRBJ1-6	TGTGCCAGCAGCGGTGAGGGACGAAATAATTCACCCCTCCACTTT	CASSGEGRNNSPLHF
TRBV7-2	-	-	TRBJ2-2	TGTGCCAGCAGCTTAGAAGGTGGCCCGAACACCGGGGAGCTGTTTTTT	CASSLEGGPNTGELFF
TRBV30	-	-	TRBJ1-1	TGTGCCTGGAGTATGGGTCTTTCGAACACTGAAGCTTTCTTT	CAWSMGLSNTEAFF
TRBV5-1	-	-	TRBJ2-3	TGCGCCAGCAGACCCTATCTGAGCACAGATACGCAGTATTTT	CASRPYLSTDTQYF
TRBV10-1	-	few	TRBJ2-1	TGCGCCAGCAGTGAGTCGGGATCCTACAATGAGCAGTTCTTC	CASSESGSYNEQFF
TRBV5-6	TRBD1	-	TRBJ2-7	TGTGCCAGCAGCTTGCAAACCGCCTACCGGGACAGCTCCTACGAGCAGTACTTC	CASSLQTAYRDSSYEQYF
TRBV5-1	-	once	TRBJ1-6	TGCGCCAGCAGCTTGGTGGGGGATTCACCCCTCCACTTT	CASSLVGDSPLHF
TRBV5-1	-	-	TRBJ2-7	TGCGCCAGCAGCTTGGAACAGGGCGTAGCCTACGAGCAGTACTTC	CASSLEQGVAYEQYF
TRBV7-8	-	medium-sized	TRBJ2-3	TGTGCCAGCAGCTTCGGGGGGCGCACAGATACGCAGTATTTT	CASSFGGRTDTQYF
TRBV10-1	TRBD1	-	TRBJ1-5	TGCGCCAGCAGTACAGGGGGCCGCAATCAGCCCCAGCATTTT	CASSTGGRNQPQHF
TRBV30	-	-	TRBJ1-4	TGTGCCTGGAGTGTTGCAGGAGAGGGAACTAATGAAAAACTGTTTTTT	CAWSVAGEGTNEKLFF
TRBV4-3	-	-	TRBJ2-2	TGCGCCAGCAGCCAAGAATGGACAGCCTTTTCGAACACCGGGGAGCTGTTTTTT	CASSQEWTAFSNTGELFF
TRBV27	-	few	TRBJ2-3	TGTGCCAGCAGTCCCCGCGGCGGGGGCACAGATACGCAGTATTTT	CASSPRGGGTDTQYF
TRBV19	-	-	TRBJ1-6	TGTGCCAGTAGTCGCAAAGGGAACCCACAAAACTCTTCACCCCTCCACTTT	CASSRKGNPQNSSPLHF
TRBV19	TRBD1	-	TRBJ1-5	TGTGCCAGTAGTACCGGACAGGGGATTAGAGAGCCCCAGCATTTT	CASSTGQGIREPQHF
TRBV6-5	TRBD2	-	TRBJ2-7	TGTGCCAGCAGTTTTAAGCTAGCGGGAACCTACGAGCAGTACTTC	CASSFKLAGTYEQYF
TRBV4-2	TRBD1	-	TRBJ2-7	TGTGCCAGCAGCCGAGGGACAGAAATTCCCTACGAGCAGTACTTC	CASSRGTEIPYEQYF
TRBV5-1	-	-	TRBJ1-1	TGCGCCAGCAGCTTGCTGGGGGAGAACACTGAAGCTTTCTTT	CASSLLGENTEAFF
TRBV12-5	-	-	TRBJ2-2	TGTGCTAGTGGTACCGGGACCGGGGAGCTGTTTTTT	CASGTGTGELFF
TRBV4-2	-	-	TRBJ1-1	TGTGCCAGCAGCCAAACCTCAGGGGTGTTGGGCGCTTTCTTT	CASSQTSGVLGAFF
TRBV30	-	-	TRBJ1-2	TGTGCCGGGCGGGGGGTGGGGGAGGGCTACACCTTC	CAGRGVGEGYTF
TRBV5-1	TRBD2	-	TRBJ2-5	TGCGCCAGCAGCTTGTTTACTAGCGGGGACCAAGAGACCCAGTACTTC	CASSLFTSGDQETQYF
TRBV2	-	-	TRBJ2-7	TGTGCCAGCAGTTTGACAGGCGTCTACGAGCAGTACTTC	CASSLTGVYEQYF
TRBV29-1	-	-	TRBJ1-1	TGCAGCGTTGAAGATCAGAGCGGGGAGGCTTTCTTT	CSVEDQSGEAFF
TRBV19	-	-	TRBJ1-5	TGTGCCAGTAGTATTGCATGGGATCTAGGCAATCAGCCCCAGCATTTT	CASSIAWDLGNQPQHF
TRBV19	-	-	TRBJ1-2	TGTGCCAGTAGTCAAAGGGGGAGTAAGAGAGACTATGGCTACACCTTC	CASSQRGSKRDYGYTF
TRBV5-4	-	-	TRBJ1-6	TGTGCCAGCAGCCTCCGAGGGGGTTTTGATTCACCCCTCCACTTT	CASSLRGGFDSPLHF
TRBV28	-	-	TRBJ1-2	TGTGCCAGCAGTTTTTCCCACAGGCCAAACTATGGCTACACCTTC	CASSFSHRPNYGYTF
TRBV2	-	-	TRBJ2-5	TGTGCCAGCGGGGGCCAAGAGACCCAGTACTTC	CASGGQETQYF
TRBV2	-	-	TRBJ2-4	TGTGCCAGCAGTGATGACCGACAGTGGGACATTCAGTACTTC	CASSDDRQWDIQYF
TRBV7-2	TRBD1	-	TRBJ2-7	TGTGCCAGCAGCTTATGGGACAGGTCCTACGAGCAGTACTTC	CASSLWDRSYEQYF
TRBV15	-	medium-sized	TRBJ2-7	TGTGCCACCAGCCCAGGGATCTCCTACGAGCAGTACTTC	CATSPGISYEQYF
TRBV19	-	-	TRBJ1-1	TGTGCCAGTAGTAGAGGGGGAGAGAACACTGAAGCTTTCTTT	CASSRGGENTEAFF
TRBV30	-	-	TRBJ1-2	TGTGCCTGGAGTGTACATCGGGACGGTGGCTACACCTTC	CAWSVHRDGGYTF
TRBV27	-	once	TRBJ2-7	TGTGCCAGCTCCCGGCCGGGACGGTCCTACGAGCAGTACTTC	CASSRPGRSYEQYF
TRBV2	-	-	TRBJ1-5	TGTGCCAGCAGGGGACCGAGCAATCAGCCCCAGCATTTT	CASRGPSNQPQHF
TRBV29-1	-	-	TRBJ2-5	TGCAGCGTTGAAGGTGATCGGGGGGCCCAAGAGACCCAGTACTTC	CSVEGDRGAQETQYF
TRBV7-9	-	-	TRBJ1-5	TGTGCCAGCCAAGAGGGGGGGGGCAATCAGCCCCAGCATTTT	CASQEGGGNQPQHF
TRBV5-1	TRBD2	-	TRBJ2-5	TGCGCCAGCAGCTTGGTCCCAGCGGGGGGTGGAGAGACCCAGTACTTC	CASSLVPAGGGETQYF
TRBV15	-	-	TRBJ1-2	TGTGCCACCAGCAGAGATCGGGGAAACTATGGCTACACCTTC	CATSRDRGNYGYTF
TRBV29-1	-	few	TRBJ2-2	TGCAGCGTTGAAGAGCCGTGGGGTGGGACCGGGGAGCTGTTTTTT	CSVEEPWGGTGELFF
TRBV5-1	TRBD1	-	TRBJ1-1	TGCGCCAGCAGCCCCGGGACAGGGGGTGAAGCTTTCTTT	CASSPGTGGEAFF
TRBV9	-	-	TRBJ2-4	TGTGCCAGCACCCCGGGTGGCCTAGCCAAAAACATTCAGTACTTC	CASTPGGLAKNIQYF
TRBV30	TRBD2	once	TRBJ2-5	TGTGCCTGGAGTGTCGGACTAGCGGGTTCCCAAGAGACCCAGTACTTC	CAWSVGLAGSQETQYF
TRBV2	-	-	TRBJ2-3	TGTGCCAGCAGTAGGGACAACGAGGATACGCAGTATTTT	CASSRDNEDTQYF
TRBV30	-	-	TRBJ2-7	TGTGCCTGGAGTGTACGGATACAGGTCTACGAGCAGTACTTC	CAWSVRIQVYEQYF
TRBV6-5	-	-	TRBJ1-3	TGTGCCAGCAGCCGCGGGTCTCACTCTGGAAACACCATATATTTT	CASSRGSHSGNTIYF
TRBV18	-	-	TRBJ2-7	TGTGCCAGCTCACCGCAGGGAACGGGTCTGGAGCAGTACTTC	CASSPQGTGLEQYF
TRBV30	-	few	TRBJ1-1	TGTGCCTGGAGTCTGGGGGGAAACACTGAAGCTTTCTTT	CAWSLGGNTEAFF